The 14 T cell receptor beta chains reported below all come from one sample, sequenced in a study of T cell responses to AZD1222 COVID-19 vaccine. Some clones are missing from TCRdb's copy, which holds only in-frame ones; the method was immunoSEQ multiplex PCR. The table lists tens of thousands of clones, 85% to 90% of them singletons, with under 3% in the top ten. The starting material was peripheral blood, obtained 28 days after the second AZD1222 dose. The receptor source for this set is an adult who received the AZD1222 COVID-19 vaccine.

The V call is TRBV30, the J call TRBJ2-7; 11 bases align to TRBD1. Trimming at V came to 1 base and at J to 5 bases, leaving 7 bases not matched to a gene. The length of the CDR3 is 15 residues. The germline V gene encodes CDR1 GTSNPN and CDR2 SVGIG (reference sequence). CDR3 region: CAWSGLGDRGDEQYF. DNA for the CDR3: TGTGCCTGGAGTGGCCTGGGGGACAGGGGGGACGAGCAGTACTTC. Variable domain in full (rest from reference TRBV30 and TRBJ2-7): SQTIHQWPATLVQPVGSPLSLECTVEGTSNPNLYWYRQAAGRGLQLLFYSVGIGQISSEVPQNLSASRPQDRQFILSSKKLLLSDSGFYLCAWSGLGDRGDEQYFGPGTRLTVT.

This chain connects TRBV30 to TRBJ1-3; D gene uncertain. V was cut by 0 bases and J by 0 bases, with 9 bases left in between. The germline V gene encodes CDR1 GTSNPN and CDR2 SVGIG (reference sequence). The CDR3 runs to 15 residues. CDR3 protein: CAWSVGLLSGNTIYF. CDR3 nucleotide sequence: TGTGCCTGGAGTGTGGGTCTTCTCTCTGGAAACACCATATATTTT.

The chain combines TRBV5-6 with TRBJ2-2, with 9 bases that match TRBD1. CDR1 is SGHDT, CDR2 YYEEEE, per germline. With 2 bases clipped from V and 4 bases from J, the junction kept 6 bases outside the gene matches. The CDR3 consists of 16 residues. The CDR3 loop reads CASSFTGTGFTGELFF. The CDR3 nucleotides read TGTGCCAGCAGCTTTACCGGGACAGGGTTCACCGGGGAGCTGTTTTTT.

The DNA for the CDR3 is TGCAGCGTGGGGTCCCTTGCGGAATCCTACGAGCAGTACTTC. Residues: CSVGSLAESYEQYF. The chain joins TRBV29-1 to TRBJ2-7; D gene uncertain. Germline V gene sequence: CDR1 SQVTM, CDR2 ANQGSEA. V was trimmed by 6 bases and J by 1 base, leaving 16 bases between them. This CDR3 contains 14 residues.

The chain joins TRBV6-5 to TRBJ1-1, with D possibly matching TRBD1 (6 bases). The germline V gene has CDR1 MNHEY and CDR2 SVGAGI. V was cut by 6 bases and J by 1 base, with 9 bases left in between. The CDR3 length is 13 residues. This CDR3 reads CASRETGNTEAFF. The CDR3 coding sequence is TGTGCCAGCAGAGAGACAGGGAACACTGAAGCTTTCTTT.

J is TRBJ1-4 and V is TRBV12-5; 7 nucleotides match TRBD1. V shed 1 base, J shed 7 bases, and the junction held 3 bases outside the gene matches. This CDR3 spans 14 amino acids. Germline loops: CDR1 LGHNT, CDR2 FRNRAP. DNA for the CDR3: TGTGCTAGTGGTTTGGGACAGGGAAGTGAAAAACTGTTTTTT. This sequence encodes CASGLGQGSEKLFF.

The chain's CDR3 is CSVEDYSEEQYF. The DNA of the CDR3 is TGCAGCGTTGAAGACTACTCAGAAGAGCAGTACTTC. This rearrangement joins TRBV29-1 to TRBJ2-7; D uncertain. This CDR3 has 12 amino acids. CDR1 is SQVTM, CDR2 ANQGSEA, per germline. Trimming took 0 bases from V and 7 from J, leaving 10 bases between them.

The V and J genes are TRBV6-5 and TRBJ2-5; TRBD1 aligns across 8 bases. Losses at the gene ends were 2 bases for V and 4 bases for J; bases not matched to a gene: 9. Germline V lookup: CDR1 MNHEY, CDR2 SVGAGI. The CDR3 is 16 residues long. For the CDR3, the DNA is TGTGCCAGCAGTTACCTTGACAGGGGCGTCCCAGAGACCCAGTACTTC. Translating gives CASSYLDRGVPETQYF.

The V gene is TRBV5-4, the J gene TRBJ1-1, with D possibly matching TRBD1 (6 bases). Trimming shortened V by 2 bases and J by 4 bases, and 9 bases separated the two germline ends. The CDR3 consists of 13 residues. The germline V gene encodes CDR1 SGHNT and CDR2 YYREEE (reference sequence). CDR3 amino acids: CASSFFRGTEAFF. The CDR3 nucleotides read TGTGCCAGCAGCTTTTTCAGGGGCACTGAAGCTTTCTTT. The full variable domain, completed using reference TRBV5-4 and TRBJ1-1, is ETGVTQSPTHLIKTRGQQVTLRCSSQSGHNTVSWYQQALGQGPQFIFQYYREEENGRGNFPPRFSGLQFPNYSSELNVNALELDDSALYLCASSFFRGTEAFFGQGTRLTVV.

V usage is TRBV30 and J usage is TRBJ2-1; D unresolved. Trimming removed 3 bases from V and 7 bases from J, with 19 bases in between. The CDR3 covers 15 residues. The germline V gene has CDR1 GTSNPN and CDR2 SVGIG (reference sequence). The CDR3 spells CAWSRGVSLGNEQFF. The CDR3 nucleotides read TGTGCCTGGAGCCGCGGCGTCAGCTTAGGAAATGAGCAGTTCTTC.

The V gene is TRBV6-1, the J gene TRBJ2-7; 8 nucleotides line up with TRBD2. With V trimmed by 2 bases and J by 1 base, 10 bases remained unmatched. The CDR3 loop spans 17 amino acids. Germline V gene data show CDR1 as MNHNS and CDR2 as SASEGT. The CDR3 bases are TGTGCCAGCAGTGAATATAGGCTAGCGGGTCTTTCCTACGAGCAGTACTTC. As protein: CASSEYRLAGLSYEQYF.

The rearrangement uses TRBV29-1 and TRBJ1-2; 11 nucleotides line up with TRBD1. The length of the CDR3 is 13 residues. The trim removed 1 base at V and 8 bases at J, leaving 3 bases unmatched. The germline CDR1 and CDR2 sequences are SQVTM and ANQGSEA. The CDR3 coding sequence is TGCAGCGTTGAAGTCGGGACAGGGGGAGGCTACACCTTC. Amino acid sequence: CSVEVGTGGGYTF.

The J gene is TRBJ2-5, the V gene TRBV2, with D perhaps matching TRBD2 (5 bases). The CDR3 totals 13 residues. The germline gives CDR1 SNHLY, CDR2 FYNNEI. Trimming removed 6 bases from V and 7 bases from J, with 15 bases in between. The CDR3 protein is CASRGWSGGTQYF. The CDR3 DNA sequence: TGTGCCAGCAGGGGGTGGAGCGGTGGGACCCAGTACTTC.

V is TRBV7-8 and J is TRBJ2-1, with a tentative D call TRBD2 (5 bases). CDR1 is SGHVS and CDR2 is FQNEAQ in the germline V gene. V dropped 5 bases and J dropped 3 bases, with 17 bases sitting between them. The CDR3 has 16 residues. CDR3 residues: CASSPRRGPFYNEQFF. As DNA, the CDR3 is TGTGCCAGCAGCCCCCGCCGAGGGCCCTTCTACAATGAGCAGTTCTTC.